These 24 T cell receptor beta chains were all obtained from the same sample, sequenced in a study of T cell therapy after organ transplantation. These TCRs' antigens remain unknown. Produced via immunoSEQ multiplex PCR; TCRdb's table is partial and in-frame only. Altogether around 19,000 clones are present, roughly 89% being singletons, with the ten largest covering approximately 39%. As for time point: 20-29 weeks after completion of therapy. Sequencing was performed on CD8+ T cells from blood, taken after autologous CMV-specific T cell therapy. These receptors originate from a human patient who had received a solid organ transplant and had CMV disease. Some T cells may possibly be graft donor cells.

The CDR3 region has the DNA TGCGCCAGCAGCTGGACTAGCGGGAGTTGGGGGGACGAGCAGTACTTC. Translated, it gives CASSWTSGSWGDEQYF. This sequence joins TRBV5-1 and TRBJ2-7; the match to TRBD2 covers 13 bases. The CDR3 is made up of 16 amino acids. Trimming at V came to 3 bases and at J to 5 bases, leaving 8 bases not matched to a gene. Germline CDR1 reads SGHRS; CDR2 reads YFSETQ.

This chain connects TRBV9 to TRBJ2-7; a weak D match, TRBD1 (6 bases). V was clipped by 0 bases and J by 3 bases, with 10 bases between them. Germline V gene lookup returns CDR1 SGDLS and CDR2 YYNGEE. The CDR3 is 14 residues long. The CDR3 is CASSVGKGGYEQYF. CDR3 nucleotides: TGTGCCAGCAGCGTAGGGAAAGGGGGCTACGAGCAGTACTTC.

The chain couples TRBV11-1 to TRBJ2-7, with D perhaps TRBD1 (6 bases). The CDR3 has 16 amino acids. Germline CDR1 SGHAT, CDR2 FQDESV (reference sequence). V was shortened by 5 bases and J by 4 bases, with 21 bases between the two germline ends. The CDR3 protein is CASSPMGASLSYEQYF. CDR3 coding DNA: TGTGCCAGCAGCCCCATGGGGGCTAGCCTATCATACGAGCAGTACTTC.

V is TRBV27 and J is TRBJ2-2, with TRBD2 identical over 8 bases. The CDR3 has 17 residues. Trimming at V came to 5 bases and at J to 1 base, leaving 9 bases not matched to a gene. Germline V CDR1 and CDR2: MNHEY, SMNVEV (reference sequence). CDR3 bases: TGTGCCAGCAGTCCGGGCCTAGCGGGCCTGAACACCGGGGAGCTGTTTTTT. The encoded protein is CASSPGLAGLNTGELFF.

The V gene is TRBV19, the J gene TRBJ2-7; 11 bases are a match to TRBD2. V lost 5 bases, J lost 3 bases, and 3 bases stayed unmatched. CDR1 and CDR2 from the germline V gene are LNHDA and SQIVND (reference sequence). The CDR3 length is 14 residues. DNA for the CDR3: TGTGCCAGTAGTTCTAGCGGGGGGAGCTACGAGCAGTACTTC. The encoded protein is CASSSSGGSYEQYF.

This clone was observed a single time. J is TRBJ1-5 and V is TRBV15; possibly TRBD1 for D (5 bases). CDR1 is LNHNV, CDR2 YYDKDF, per germline (reference sequence). The CDR3 sequence is 16 residues long. V shed 0 bases and J shed 5 bases, with 14 bases lying between them. CDR3 sequence (DNA): TGTGCCACCAGCAGAGATAAGACGGGAGGGGATCAGCCCCAGCATTTT. This sequence encodes CATSRDKTGGDQPQHF.

This chain links TRBV4-1 with TRBJ1-4; D unclear. V was trimmed by 0 bases and J by 8 bases, leaving 4 bases between them. The CDR3 runs 12 residues. CDR1 MGHRA and CDR2 YSYEKL come from the germline V gene. CDR3 sequence: CASSQDAEKLFF. CDR3 nucleotide sequence: TGCGCCAGCAGCCAAGATGCCGAAAAACTGTTTTTT.

V usage is TRBV27 and J usage is TRBJ2-7, with TRBD1 matching over 7 bases. The CDR3 runs 14 residues. CDR1 is MNHEY, CDR2 SMNVEV, per germline (reference sequence). V lost 3 bases, J lost 3 bases, and 5 bases stayed unmatched. CDR3 coding DNA: TGTGCCAGCAGTTTGACAGGGTTAGTCTACGAGCAGTACTTC. Its translation: CASSLTGLVYEQYF.

The chain employs TRBV27 and TRBJ2-1; no definite D call. The V and J ends lost 5 bases and 8 bases respectively, with 13 bases between them. Germline V gene lookup returns CDR1 MNHEY and CDR2 SMNVEV (reference sequence). CDR3 length equals 13 residues. The CDR3 is CASSLGRPDEQFF. The CDR3 nucleotides read TGTGCCAGCAGTCTTGGACGCCCAGATGAGCAGTTCTTC.

The genes are TRBV6-5 and TRBJ2-3; 7 positions match TRBD1. From germline, CDR1 is MNHEY and CDR2 SVGAGI. The V gene end was trimmed by 5 bases and the J gene end by 4 bases; junction bases not matched to a gene: 6. This CDR3 region has 14 residues. The CDR3 is CASSQGQASDTQYF. CDR3 bases: TGTGCCAGCAGTCAAGGACAGGCATCAGATACGCAGTATTTT.

The gene calls are TRBV7-9 and TRBJ2-7; the D gene is possibly TRBD1 (6 bases). The V gene lost 8 bases and the J gene lost 3 bases, with 17 bases spanning the gap. The germline CDR1 and CDR2 sequences are SEHNR and FQNEAQ (reference sequence). This CDR3 spans 14 amino acids. The CDR3 bases are TGTGCCAGCCGATCCGGGACACTCCACTACGAGCAGTACTTC. The encoded protein is CASRSGTLHYEQYF. Drawing the rest from reference TRBV7-9 and TRBJ2-7, the complete variable domain is DTGVSQNPRHKITKRGQNVTFRCDPISEHNRLYWYRQTLGQGPEFLTYFQNEAQLEKSRLLSDRFSAERPKGSFSTLEIQRTEQGDSAMYLCASRSGTLHYEQYFGPGTRLTVT.

The chain employs TRBV27 and TRBJ2-1; D unclear. V gave up 7 bases and J gave up 0 bases, with 7 bases separating them. Germline values: CDR1 MNHEY, CDR2 SMNVEV (reference sequence). CDR3 length: 13 amino acids. CDR3 amino acids: CASISSSYNEQFF. CDR3 in DNA: TGTGCCAGCATATCGAGCTCCTACAATGAGCAGTTCTTC.

This clone has just one count. The chain joins TRBV4-3 to TRBJ2-2; D gene ambiguous. The germline gives CDR1 LGHNA, CDR2 YSLEER. This CDR3 has 14 amino acids. V lost 0 bases, J lost 3 bases, and 5 bases lay in between. CDR3 protein: CASSQDKYTGELFF. DNA of the CDR3: TGCGCCAGCAGCCAAGATAAGTACACCGGGGAGCTGTTTTTT.

The chain employs TRBV5-1 and TRBJ2-2; 7 bases match TRBD2. Germline CDR1 SGHRS, CDR2 YFSETQ. V lost 4 bases and J lost 2; bases outside the gene matches: 11. The CDR3 contains 17 residues. CDR3 amino acids: CASSPLSSGTNTGELFF. The DNA for the CDR3 is TGCGCCAGCAGCCCCCTCTCAAGCGGGACTAACACCGGGGAGCTGTTTTTT.

The chain links TRBV28 to TRBJ1-5; D uncertain. This CDR3 contains 12 residues. Trimming cost V 5 bases and J 4 bases, with 6 bases left between them. Germline V gene lookup returns CDR1 MDHEN and CDR2 SYDVKM. The CDR3 loop reads CASSDTNQPQHF. The CDR3 DNA follows: TGTGCCAGCAGTGATACTAATCAGCCCCAGCATTTT.

The rearrangement links TRBV6-1 to TRBJ2-2, with D perhaps given as TRBD1 or TRBD2 (5 bases each). The CDR3 length is 14 residues. V lost 6 bases and J lost 3, with 11 bases in between. CDR1 MNHNS and CDR2 SASEGT come from the germline V gene. The CDR3 DNA reads TGTGCCAGCAGCGACAGAGGGGACACCGGGGAGCTGTTTTTT. This codes for CASSDRGDTGELFF.

This sequence joins TRBV6-5 and TRBJ2-2; D not certain. The CDR3 spans 14 residues. The V and J ends lost 0 bases and 5 bases respectively, with 7 bases between them. In germline, CDR1 is MNHEY, CDR2 SVGAGI. The CDR3 DNA reads TGTGCCAGCAGTTACTCGAGAGGTACCGGGGAGCTGTTTTTT. Translated, it gives CASSYSRGTGELFF.

The CDR3: CASSETGGGGYTF. CDR3 DNA sequence: TGTGCCAGCAGTGAGACAGGGGGCGGTGGCTACACCTTC. J is TRBJ1-2 and V is TRBV25-1, with 10 bases aligning to TRBD1. The V segment lost 3 bases and the J segment 7 bases; nucleotides outside the gene matches: 2. The CDR3 has 13 amino acids. Germline CDR1 is MGHDK and CDR2 is SYGVNS.

The J gene is TRBJ2-1, the V gene TRBV27, with D possibly TRBD2 on 5 matching bases. The CDR3 has 15 residues. V lost 0 bases and J 3 bases, leaving 9 bases between the germline ends. Germline-derived CDR1 and CDR2 are MNHEY and SMNVEV (reference sequence). The CDR3 DNA reads as TGTGCCAGCAGTTTATCGCGGCGGGTCTACAATGAGCAGTTCTTC. It is translated as CASSLSRRVYNEQFF.

V usage is TRBV6-1 and J usage is TRBJ2-4; D call uncertain. Trimming shortened V by 0 bases and J by 2 bases, and 11 bases separated the two germline ends. Per germline, CDR1 MNHNS and CDR2 SASEGT. CDR3 length equals 16 residues. The CDR3 coding sequence is TGTGCCAGCAGTGAAGCTTGGGTTCGGACCAAAAACATTCAGTACTTC. Translation gives CASSEAWVRTKNIQYF.

In DNA form, the CDR3 reads TGTGCCAGTAGTATAGAATCCTCTCAGCCCCAGCATTTT. Protein: CASSIESSQPQHF. The chain combines TRBV19 with TRBJ1-5; D gene unclear. Trimming left V 0 bases short and J 6 bases short, with 6 bases between. CDR1 LNHDA and CDR2 SQIVND come from the germline V gene (reference sequence). The CDR3 spans 13 residues. Using reference TRBV19 and TRBJ1-5 for the parts outside the CDR3, the full variable domain is DGGITQSPKYLFRKEGQNVTLSCEQNLNHDAMYWYRQDPGQGLRLIYYSQIVNDFQKGDIAEGYSVSREKKESFPLTVTSAQKNPTAFYLCASSIESSQPQHFGDGTRLSIL.

The CDR3: CASSQTGGYNEQFF. In DNA, the CDR3 is TGCGCCAGCAGCCAGACAGGGGGCTACAATGAGCAGTTCTTC. The rearrangement links TRBV4-3 to TRBJ2-1; TRBD1 matches 9 bases. Unmatched junction bases numbered 0, after V lost 3 bases and J lost 3 bases. The CDR3 has 14 residues. Germline V CDR1 and CDR2: LGHNA, YSLEER.

This chain joins TRBV4-2 and TRBJ1-5; no firm D call. V gave up 4 bases and J gave up 0 bases, with 7 bases separating them. CDR1 LGHNA and CDR2 YNFKEQ come from the germline V gene. The CDR3 is 14 residues long. The CDR3 DNA follows: TGTGCCAGCAGCCTAGAACATAGCAATCAGCCCCAGCATTTT. It yields the protein CASSLEHSNQPQHF.

This chain joins TRBV7-7 and TRBJ2-5; TRBD1 matches 10 bases. CDR3 size: 18 residues. J was trimmed by 3 bases and V by 5 bases; bases with no gene match: 15. Germline CDR1 SSHAT, CDR2 FNYEAQ (reference sequence). For the CDR3, the DNA is TGTGCCAGCAGCCCCCGGAAGGCATTGGGACAGGGGAAAGAGACCCAGTACTTC. Protein product: CASSPRKALGQGKETQYF.